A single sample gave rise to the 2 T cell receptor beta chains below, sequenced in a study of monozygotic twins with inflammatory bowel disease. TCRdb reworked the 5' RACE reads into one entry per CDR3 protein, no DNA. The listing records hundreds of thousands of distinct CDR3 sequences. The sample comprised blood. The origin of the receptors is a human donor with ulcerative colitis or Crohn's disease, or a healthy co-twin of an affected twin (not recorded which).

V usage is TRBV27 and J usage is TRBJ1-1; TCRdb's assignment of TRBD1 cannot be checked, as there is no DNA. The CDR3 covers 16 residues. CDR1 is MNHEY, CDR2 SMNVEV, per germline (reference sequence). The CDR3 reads CASSPGVVLRNTEAFF.

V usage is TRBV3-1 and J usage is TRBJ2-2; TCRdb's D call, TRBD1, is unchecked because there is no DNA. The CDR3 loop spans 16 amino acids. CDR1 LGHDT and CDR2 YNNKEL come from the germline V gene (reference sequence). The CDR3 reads CASSQVAPRNTGELFF.